This TCR beta chain was sequenced for a study of tumor and adjacent non-tumor tissue in lung cancer. There are 14 residues in the CDR3. RNA was extracted from bulk tissue without any cell sorting. Distant lung tissue was collected more than 3 cm away from the tumor edge. Three rounds of nested PCR, following a modified ARM-PCR protocol, produced the TCRbeta library. TCRdb reanalysed the multiplex PCR reads using MiXCR and keeps one entry per CDR3 protein. The data contain 90,000 to 120,000 distinct CDR3 sequences, 50% to 70% of them singletons. With respect to this clonotype: An end of the junction differs from the germline gene, which may be a read error.

The origin of this receptor is a man aged 25-45 years with non-small cell lung cancer. The sequenced sample consisted of distant non-tumor lung tissue. The chain carries TRBV12-3 or TRBV12-4 and TRBJ2-5; D tentatively fits TRBD1 or TRBD2 (6 bases each). CDR3 amino acids: CAISLADSQETQYF. The DNA of the CDR3 is TGTGCCATCAGTTTAGCGGACAGCCAAGAGACCCAGTACTTC.